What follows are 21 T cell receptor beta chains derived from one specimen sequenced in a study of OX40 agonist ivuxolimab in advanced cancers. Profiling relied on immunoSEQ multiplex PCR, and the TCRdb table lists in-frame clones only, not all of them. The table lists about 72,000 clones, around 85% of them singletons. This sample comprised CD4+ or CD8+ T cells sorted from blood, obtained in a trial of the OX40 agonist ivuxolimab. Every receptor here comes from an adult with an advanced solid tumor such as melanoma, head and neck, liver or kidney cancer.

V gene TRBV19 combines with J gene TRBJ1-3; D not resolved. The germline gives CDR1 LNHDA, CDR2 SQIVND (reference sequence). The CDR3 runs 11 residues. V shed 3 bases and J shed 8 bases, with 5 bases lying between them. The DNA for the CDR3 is TGTGCCAGTAGTATGTTAGACACCATATATTTT. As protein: CASSMLDTIYF.

The CDR3 protein is CASSPGQGSVYGYTF. The CDR3 DNA follows: TGTGCCAGCTCACCGGGACAGGGGAGTGTCTATGGCTACACCTTC. The chain couples TRBV18 to TRBJ1-2, with 10 bases matching TRBD1. V trimming: 3 bases; J trimming: 4 bases; junction bases outside the gene matches: 5. The germline gives CDR1 KGHSH, CDR2 LQKENI. CDR3 length equals 15 residues.

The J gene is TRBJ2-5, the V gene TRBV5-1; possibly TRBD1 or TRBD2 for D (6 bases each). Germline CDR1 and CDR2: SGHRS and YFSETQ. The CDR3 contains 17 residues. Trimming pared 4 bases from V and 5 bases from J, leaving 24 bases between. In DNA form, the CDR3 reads TGCGCCAGCAGCGCGCTTCCGGGCCCCGGGGGCTCGGAGACCCAGTACTTC. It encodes CASSALPGPGGSETQYF.

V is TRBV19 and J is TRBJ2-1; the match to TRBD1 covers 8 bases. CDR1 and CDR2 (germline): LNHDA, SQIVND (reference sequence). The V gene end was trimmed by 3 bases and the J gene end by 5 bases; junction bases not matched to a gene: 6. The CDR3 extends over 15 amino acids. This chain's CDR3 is CASSISGTGNNEQFF. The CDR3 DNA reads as TGTGCCAGTAGTATTTCCGGGACAGGTAACAATGAGCAGTTCTTC.

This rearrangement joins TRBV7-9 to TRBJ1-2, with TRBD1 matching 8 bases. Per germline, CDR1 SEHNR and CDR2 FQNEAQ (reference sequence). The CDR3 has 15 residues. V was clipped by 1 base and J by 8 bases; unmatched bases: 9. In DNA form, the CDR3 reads TGTGCCAGCAGCTTAGGTCTGTCAGGGGGCGAGGGCTACACCTTC. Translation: CASSLGLSGGEGYTF. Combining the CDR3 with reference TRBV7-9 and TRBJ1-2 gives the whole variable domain DTGVSQNPRHKITKRGQNVTFRCDPISEHNRLYWYRQTLGQGPEFLTYFQNEAQLEKSRLLSDRFSAERPKGSFSTLEIQRTEQGDSAMYLCASSLGLSGGEGYTFGSGTRLTVV.

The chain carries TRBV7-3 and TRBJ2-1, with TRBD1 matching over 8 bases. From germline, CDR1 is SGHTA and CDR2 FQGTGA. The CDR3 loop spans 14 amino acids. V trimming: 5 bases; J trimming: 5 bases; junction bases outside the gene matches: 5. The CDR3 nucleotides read TGTGCCAGCAGCCTAGGACAGGGCCACAATGAGCAGTTCTTC. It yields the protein CASSLGQGHNEQFF.

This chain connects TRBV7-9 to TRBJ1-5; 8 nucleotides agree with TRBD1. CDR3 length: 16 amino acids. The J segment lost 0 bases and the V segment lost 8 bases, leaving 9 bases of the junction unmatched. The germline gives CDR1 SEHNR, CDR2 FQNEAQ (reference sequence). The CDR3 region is CASGTGLNPSNQPQHF. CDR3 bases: TGTGCCAGCGGGACAGGCCTCAATCCTAGCAATCAGCCCCAGCATTTT.

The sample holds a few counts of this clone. The CDR3 sequence is CASSYKVGGGVNEQFF. CDR3 nucleotides: TGTGCCAGCAGTTACAAGGTCGGCGGGGGGGTAAATGAGCAGTTCTTC. The gene calls are TRBV6-5 and TRBJ2-1; 9 bases line up with TRBD2. CDR1 MNHEY and CDR2 SVGAGI come from the germline V gene. The CDR3 spans 16 residues. V was clipped by 2 bases and J by 7 bases; unmatched bases: 9.

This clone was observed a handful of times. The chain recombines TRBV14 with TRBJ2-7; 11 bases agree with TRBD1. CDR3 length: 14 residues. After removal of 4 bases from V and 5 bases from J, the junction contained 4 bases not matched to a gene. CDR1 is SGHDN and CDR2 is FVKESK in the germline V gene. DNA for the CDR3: TGTGCCAGCAGCCCCCCGGGACAGGGGGACGAGCAGTACTTC. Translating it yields CASSPPGQGDEQYF.

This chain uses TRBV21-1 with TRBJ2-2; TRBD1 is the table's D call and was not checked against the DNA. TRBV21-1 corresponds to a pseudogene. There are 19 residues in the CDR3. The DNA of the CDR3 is TGTGCCAGCAAAGGAACTTGGACAGGGGAGGTACCGAACACCGGGGAGCTGTTTTTT. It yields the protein CASKGTWTGEVPNTGELFF.

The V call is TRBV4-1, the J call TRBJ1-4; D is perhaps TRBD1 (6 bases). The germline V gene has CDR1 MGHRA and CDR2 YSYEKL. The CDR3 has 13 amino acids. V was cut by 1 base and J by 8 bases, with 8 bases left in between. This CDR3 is CASSQGQGEKLFF. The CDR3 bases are TGCGCCAGCAGCCAAGGGCAGGGGGAAAAACTGTTTTTT.

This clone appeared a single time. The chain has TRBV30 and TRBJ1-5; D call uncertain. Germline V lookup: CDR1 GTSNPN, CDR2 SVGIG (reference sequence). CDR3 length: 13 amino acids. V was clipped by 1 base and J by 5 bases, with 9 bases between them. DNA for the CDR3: TGTGCCTGGAGTGAGCACCTCGATCAGCCCCAGCATTTT. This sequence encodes CAWSEHLDQPQHF.

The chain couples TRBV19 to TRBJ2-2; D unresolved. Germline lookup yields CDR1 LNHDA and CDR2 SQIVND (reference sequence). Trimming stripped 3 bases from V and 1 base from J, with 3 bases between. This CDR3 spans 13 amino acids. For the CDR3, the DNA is TGTGCCAGTAGTATGCGGAACACCGGGGAGCTGTTTTTT. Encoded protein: CASSMRNTGELFF.

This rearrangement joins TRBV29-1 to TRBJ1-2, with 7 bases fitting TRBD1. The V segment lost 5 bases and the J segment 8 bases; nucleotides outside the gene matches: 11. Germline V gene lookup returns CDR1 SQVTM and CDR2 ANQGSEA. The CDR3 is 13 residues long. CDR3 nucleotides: TGCAGCGTTTACTCACAGGGGCTGAGGGGCTACACCTTC. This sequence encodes CSVYSQGLRGYTF.

This CDR3 is CASSPSHRGTQYF. CDR3 DNA: TGTGCCAGCAGCCCGTCCCACCGCGGTACGCAGTATTTT. The chain uses TRBV9 and TRBJ2-3, with D uncertain. This CDR3 comprises 13 residues. Per germline, CDR1 SGDLS and CDR2 YYNGEE. V lost 4 bases, J lost 8 bases, and 14 bases lay in between.

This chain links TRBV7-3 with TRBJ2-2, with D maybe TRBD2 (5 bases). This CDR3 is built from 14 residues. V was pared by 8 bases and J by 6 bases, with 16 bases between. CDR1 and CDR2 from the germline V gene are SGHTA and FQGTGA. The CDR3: CASAQTEGPGELFF. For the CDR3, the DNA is TGTGCCAGCGCCCAGACTGAGGGCCCCGGGGAGCTGTTTTTT.

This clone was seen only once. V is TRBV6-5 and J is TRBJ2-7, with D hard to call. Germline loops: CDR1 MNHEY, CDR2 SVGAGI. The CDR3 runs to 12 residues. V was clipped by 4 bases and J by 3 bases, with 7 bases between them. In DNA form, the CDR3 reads TGTGCCAGCAGTTTCGACATCTACGAGCAGTACTTC. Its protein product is CASSFDIYEQYF.

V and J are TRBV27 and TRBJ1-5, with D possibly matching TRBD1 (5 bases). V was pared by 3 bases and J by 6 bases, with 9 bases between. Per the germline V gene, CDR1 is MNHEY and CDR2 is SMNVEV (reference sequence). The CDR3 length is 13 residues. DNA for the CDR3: TGTGCCAGCAGTTTTTGGGGGGGTCAGCCCCAGCATTTT. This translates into CASSFWGGQPQHF.

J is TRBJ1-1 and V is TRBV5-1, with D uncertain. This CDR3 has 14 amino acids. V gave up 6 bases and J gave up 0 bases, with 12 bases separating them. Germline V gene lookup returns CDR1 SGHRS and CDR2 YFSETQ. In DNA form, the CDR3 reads TGCGCCAGCACCCTAGAGACCTTGAACACTGAAGCTTTCTTT. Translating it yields CASTLETLNTEAFF.

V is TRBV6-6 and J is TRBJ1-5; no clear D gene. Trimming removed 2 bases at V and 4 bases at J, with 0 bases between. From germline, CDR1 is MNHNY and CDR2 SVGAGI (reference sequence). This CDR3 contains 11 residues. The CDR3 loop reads CASSYNQPQHF. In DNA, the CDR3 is TGTGCCAGCAGTTACAATCAGCCCCAGCATTTT.

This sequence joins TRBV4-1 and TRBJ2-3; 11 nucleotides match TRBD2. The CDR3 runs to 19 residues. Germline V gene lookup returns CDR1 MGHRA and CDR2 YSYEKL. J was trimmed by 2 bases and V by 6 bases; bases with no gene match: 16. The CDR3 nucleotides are TGCGCCAGCAGGAAGGCATCGACTAGCGGGACTTTTTCCACAGATACGCAGTATTTT. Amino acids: CASRKASTSGTFSTDTQYF.